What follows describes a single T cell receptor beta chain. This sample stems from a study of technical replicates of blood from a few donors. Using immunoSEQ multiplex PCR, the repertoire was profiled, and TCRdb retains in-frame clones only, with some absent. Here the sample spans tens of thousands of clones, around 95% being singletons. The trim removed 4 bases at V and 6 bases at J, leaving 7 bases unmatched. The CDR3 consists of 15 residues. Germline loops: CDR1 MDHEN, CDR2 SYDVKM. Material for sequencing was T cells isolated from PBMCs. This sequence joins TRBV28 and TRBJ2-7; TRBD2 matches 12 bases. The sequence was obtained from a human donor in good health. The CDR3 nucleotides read TGTGCCAGCAGTTGGGCACTAGCGGGAGGCGCCGAGCAGTACTTC. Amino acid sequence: CASSWALAGGAEQYF. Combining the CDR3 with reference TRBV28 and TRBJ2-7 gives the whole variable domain DVKVTQSSRYLVKRTGEKVFLECVQDMDHENMFWYRQDPGLGLRLIYFSYDVKMKEKGDIPEGYSVSREKKERFSLILESASTNQTSMYLCASSWALAGGAEQYFGPGTRLTVT.